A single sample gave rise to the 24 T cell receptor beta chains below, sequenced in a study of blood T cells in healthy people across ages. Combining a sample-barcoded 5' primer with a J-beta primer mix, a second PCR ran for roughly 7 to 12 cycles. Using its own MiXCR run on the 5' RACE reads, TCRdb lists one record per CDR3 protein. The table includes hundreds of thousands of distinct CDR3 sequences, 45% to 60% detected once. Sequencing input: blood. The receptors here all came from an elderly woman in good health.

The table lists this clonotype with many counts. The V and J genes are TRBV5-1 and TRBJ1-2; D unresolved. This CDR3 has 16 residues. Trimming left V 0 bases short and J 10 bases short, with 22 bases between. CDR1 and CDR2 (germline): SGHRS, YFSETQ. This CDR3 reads CASSLESGGPLRAYTF. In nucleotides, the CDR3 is TGCGCCAGCAGCTTGGAGTCAGGTGGACCTCTCCGCGCCTACACCTTC.

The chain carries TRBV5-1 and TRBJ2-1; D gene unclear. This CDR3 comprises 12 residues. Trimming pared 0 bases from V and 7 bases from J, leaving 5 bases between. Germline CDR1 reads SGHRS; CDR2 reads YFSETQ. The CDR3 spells CASSLDENEQFF. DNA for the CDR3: TGCGCCAGCAGCTTGGACGAGAATGAGCAGTTCTTC.

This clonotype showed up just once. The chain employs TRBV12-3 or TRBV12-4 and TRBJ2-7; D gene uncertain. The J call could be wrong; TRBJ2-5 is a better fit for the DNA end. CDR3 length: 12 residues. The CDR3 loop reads CASSTYKETQYF. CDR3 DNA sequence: TGTGCCAGCAGCACCTATAAAGAGACCCAGTACTTC.

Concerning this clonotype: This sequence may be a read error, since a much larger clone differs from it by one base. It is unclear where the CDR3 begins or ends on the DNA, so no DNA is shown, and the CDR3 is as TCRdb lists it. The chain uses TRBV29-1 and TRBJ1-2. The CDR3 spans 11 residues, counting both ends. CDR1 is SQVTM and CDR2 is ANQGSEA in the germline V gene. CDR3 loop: CSVGRGAGYIF.

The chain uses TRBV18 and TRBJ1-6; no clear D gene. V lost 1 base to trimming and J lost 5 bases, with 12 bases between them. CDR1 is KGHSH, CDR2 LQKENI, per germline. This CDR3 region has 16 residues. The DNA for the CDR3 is TGTGCCAGCTCACCACGACGCTCTTCGGATAATTCACCCCTCCACTTT. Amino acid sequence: CASSPRRSSDNSPLHF.

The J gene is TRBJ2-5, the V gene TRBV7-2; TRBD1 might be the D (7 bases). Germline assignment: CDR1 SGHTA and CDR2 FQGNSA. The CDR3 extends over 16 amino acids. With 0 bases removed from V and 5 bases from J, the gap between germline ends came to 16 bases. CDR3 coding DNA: TGTGCCAGCAGCTTAGCGGGCGGGACAGCTGTGGAGACCCAGTACTTC. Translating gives CASSLAGGTAVETQYF. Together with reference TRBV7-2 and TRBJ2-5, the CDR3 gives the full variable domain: GAGVSQSPSNKVTEKGKDVELRCDPISGHTALYWYRQSLGQGLEFLIYFQGNSAPDKSGLPSDRFSAERTGGSVSTLTIQRTQQEDSAVYLCASSLAGGTAVETQYFGPGTRLLVL.

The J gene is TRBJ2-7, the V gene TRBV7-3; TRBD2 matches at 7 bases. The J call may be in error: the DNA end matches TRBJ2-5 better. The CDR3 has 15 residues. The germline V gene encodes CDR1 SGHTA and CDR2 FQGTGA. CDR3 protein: CASSLSGRAVETQYF. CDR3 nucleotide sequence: TGTGCCAGCAGCTTAAGTGGGAGGGCCGTGGAGACCCAGTACTTC.

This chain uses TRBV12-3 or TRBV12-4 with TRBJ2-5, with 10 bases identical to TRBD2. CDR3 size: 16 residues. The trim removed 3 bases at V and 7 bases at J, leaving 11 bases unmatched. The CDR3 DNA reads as TGTGCCAGCAGTTTTGGGTCTAGCGGGGGCATGGGGACCCAGTACTTC. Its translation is CASSFGSSGGMGTQYF.

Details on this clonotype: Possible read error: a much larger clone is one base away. The CDR3 nucleotides are TGCGCCAGCAGCCAGCTTACTATCTGGGGATCAACCTACGAGCAGTACTTC. Its protein is CASSQLTIWGSTYEQYF. J is TRBJ2-7 and V is TRBV4-1; D is unresolved. Trimming took off 3 bases at V and 2 bases at J, with 20 bases between the two ends. The CDR3 covers 17 residues. Germline V gene data show CDR1 as MGHRA and CDR2 as YSYEKL.

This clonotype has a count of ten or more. CDR3 nucleotide sequence: TGTGCCAGCAGTGACTCAGGGCGGGGGGCGGTTGAGCAGTTCTTC. Translating gives CASSDSGRGAVEQFF. The chain recombines TRBV2 with TRBJ2-1; 8 positions match TRBD2. Germline lookup yields CDR1 SNHLY and CDR2 FYNNEI. The CDR3 runs to 15 residues. V lost 3 bases, J lost 9 bases, and 10 bases stayed unmatched.

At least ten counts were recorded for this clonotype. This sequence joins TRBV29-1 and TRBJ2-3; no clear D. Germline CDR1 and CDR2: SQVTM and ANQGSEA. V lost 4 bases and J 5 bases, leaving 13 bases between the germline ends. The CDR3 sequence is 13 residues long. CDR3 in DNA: TGCAGCGTTGGAACCGTCCTGAAAGATACGCAGTATTTT. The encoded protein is CSVGTVLKDTQYF.

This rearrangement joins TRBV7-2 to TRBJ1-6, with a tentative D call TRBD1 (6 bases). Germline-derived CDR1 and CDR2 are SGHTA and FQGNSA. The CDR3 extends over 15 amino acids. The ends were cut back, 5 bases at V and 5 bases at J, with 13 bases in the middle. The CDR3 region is CASSAQGIHNSPLHF. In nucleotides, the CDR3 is TGTGCCAGCAGCGCACAGGGTATCCATAATTCACCCCTCCACTTT.

Here the CDR3 reads CASSRMGHLNTEAFF. DNA for the CDR3: TGTGCCAGCAGCCGCATGGGACATCTGAACACTGAAGCTTTCTTT. V and J are TRBV3-1 and TRBJ1-1, with D perhaps TRBD1 (6 bases). The CDR3 has 15 residues. From germline, CDR1 is LGHDT and CDR2 YNNKEL (reference sequence). V was pared by 4 bases and J by 0 bases, with 12 bases between. Full variable domain (rest looked up from reference TRBV3-1 and TRBJ1-1): DTAVSQTPKYLVTQMGNDKSIKCEQNLGHDTMYWYKQDSKKFLKIMFSYNNKELIINETVPNRFSPKSPDKAHLNLHINSLELGDSAVYFCASSRMGHLNTEAFFGQGTRLTVV.

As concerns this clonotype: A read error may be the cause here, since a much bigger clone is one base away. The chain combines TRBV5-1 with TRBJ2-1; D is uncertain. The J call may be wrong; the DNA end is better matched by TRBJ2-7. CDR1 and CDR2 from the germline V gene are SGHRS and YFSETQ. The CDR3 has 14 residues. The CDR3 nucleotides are TGCGCCAGCAGCTCGACGGATTCCTACAATGAGCAGTACTTC. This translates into CASSSTDSYNEQYF.

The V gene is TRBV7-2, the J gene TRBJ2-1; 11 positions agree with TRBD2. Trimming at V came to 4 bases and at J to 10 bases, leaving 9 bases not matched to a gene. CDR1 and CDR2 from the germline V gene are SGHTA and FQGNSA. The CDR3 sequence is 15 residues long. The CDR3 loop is CASSSVSGRAREQFF. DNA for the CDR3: TGTGCCAGCAGCTCGGTTAGCGGGAGGGCACGGGAGCAGTTCTTC.

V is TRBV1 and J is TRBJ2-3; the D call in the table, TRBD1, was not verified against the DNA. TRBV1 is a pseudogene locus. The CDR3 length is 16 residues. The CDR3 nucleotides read TGCACCAGCAGCCAAGATCAGCGGGGGCTCACAGATACGCAGTATTTT. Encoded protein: CTSSQDQRGLTDTQYF.

CDR3 sequence reads: CASSLPAGIGGNTIYF. CDR3 DNA sequence: TGTGCCAGCAGCTTACCTGCAGGGATCGGCGGAAACACCATATATTTT. The chain links TRBV7-3 to TRBJ1-3; perhaps TRBD1 as D (5 bases). Germline CDR1 reads SGHTA; CDR2 reads FQGTGA. V gave up 2 bases and J gave up 4 bases, with 15 bases separating them. CDR3 length: 16 residues. The whole variable domain, remainder taken from reference TRBV7-3 and TRBJ1-3, is GAGVSQTPSNKVTEKGKYVELRCDPISGHTALYWYRQSLGQGPEFLIYFQGTGAADDSGLPNDRFFAVRPEGSVSTLKIQRTERGDSAVYLCASSLPAGIGGNTIYFGEGSWLTVV.

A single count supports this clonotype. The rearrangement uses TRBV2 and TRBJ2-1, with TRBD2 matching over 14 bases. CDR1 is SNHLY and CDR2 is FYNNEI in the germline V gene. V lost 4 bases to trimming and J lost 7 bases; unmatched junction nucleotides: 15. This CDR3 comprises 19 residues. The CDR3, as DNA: TGTGCCAGCAGTGCCGGGACTAGCGGGAGCGCCCCGGCGGGGAATGAGCAGTTCTTC. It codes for CASSAGTSGSAPAGNEQFF.

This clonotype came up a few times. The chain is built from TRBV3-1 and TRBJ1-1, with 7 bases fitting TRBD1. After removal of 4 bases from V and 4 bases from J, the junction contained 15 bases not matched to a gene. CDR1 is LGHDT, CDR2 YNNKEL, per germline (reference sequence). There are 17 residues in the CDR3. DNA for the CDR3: TGTGCCAGCAGCCCTTGGGGACAGATCGCTAGTCGCACTGAAGCTTTCTTT. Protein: CASSPWGQIASRTEAFF.

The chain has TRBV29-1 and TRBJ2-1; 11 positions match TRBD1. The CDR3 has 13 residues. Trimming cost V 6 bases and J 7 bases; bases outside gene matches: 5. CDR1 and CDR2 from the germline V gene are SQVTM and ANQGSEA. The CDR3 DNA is TGCAGCGTCGGACAGGGGGCGCGTAATGAGCAGTTCTTC. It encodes CSVGQGARNEQFF.

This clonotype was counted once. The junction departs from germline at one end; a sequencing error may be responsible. CDR3: CASGDGGRSNTEAFF. In DNA, the CDR3 is TGTGCCAGCGGTGATGGGGGTCGGTCGAACACTGAAGCTTTCTTT. This chain joins TRBV2 and TRBJ1-1, with TRBD1 as a possible D gene (5 bases). CDR1 and CDR2 from the germline V gene are SNHLY and FYNNEI. CDR3 length equals 15 residues.

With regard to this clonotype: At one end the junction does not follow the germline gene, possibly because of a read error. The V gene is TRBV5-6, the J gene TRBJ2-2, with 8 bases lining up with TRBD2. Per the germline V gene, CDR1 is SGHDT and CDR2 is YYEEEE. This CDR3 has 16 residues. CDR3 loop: CASSLFSGGTDGKLFF. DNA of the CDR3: TGTGCCAGCAGCTTGTTTTCGGGGGGGACGGACGGGAAGCTGTTTTTT.

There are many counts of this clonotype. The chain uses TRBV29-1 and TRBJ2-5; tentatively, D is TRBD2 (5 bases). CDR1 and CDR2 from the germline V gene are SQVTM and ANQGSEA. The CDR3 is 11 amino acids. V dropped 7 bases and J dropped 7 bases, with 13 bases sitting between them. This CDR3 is CSATNRGTQYF. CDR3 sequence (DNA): TGCAGCGCAACGAATCGGGGGACCCAGTACTTC.

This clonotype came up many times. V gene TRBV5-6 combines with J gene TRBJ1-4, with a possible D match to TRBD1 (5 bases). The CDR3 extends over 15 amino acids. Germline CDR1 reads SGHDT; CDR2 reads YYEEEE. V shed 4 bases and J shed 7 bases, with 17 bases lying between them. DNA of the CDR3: TGTGCCAGCAGCCGCCCGGAGGGGCCGGGTGAAAAACTGTTTTTT. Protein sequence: CASSRPEGPGEKLFF.